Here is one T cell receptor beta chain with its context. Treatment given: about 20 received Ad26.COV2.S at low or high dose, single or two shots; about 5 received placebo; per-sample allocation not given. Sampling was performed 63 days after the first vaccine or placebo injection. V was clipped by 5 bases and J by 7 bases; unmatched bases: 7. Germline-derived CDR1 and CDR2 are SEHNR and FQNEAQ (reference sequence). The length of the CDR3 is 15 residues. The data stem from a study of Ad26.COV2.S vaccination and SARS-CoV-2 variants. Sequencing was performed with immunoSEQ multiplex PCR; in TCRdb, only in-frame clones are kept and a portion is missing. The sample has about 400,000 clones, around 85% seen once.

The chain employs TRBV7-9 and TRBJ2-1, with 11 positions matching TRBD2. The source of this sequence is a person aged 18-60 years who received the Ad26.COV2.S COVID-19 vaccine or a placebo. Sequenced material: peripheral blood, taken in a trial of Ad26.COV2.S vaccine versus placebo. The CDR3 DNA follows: TGTGCCAGCAGCATTAGCGGGGGGGCCTGGAATGAGCAGTTCTTC. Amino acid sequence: CASSISGGAWNEQFF.